This entry concerns a single TCR beta chain. What this receptor recognizes is not known. Base qualities were left out, and no much larger clone turns up one base away. This specimen comes from a study of OX40 agonist ivuxolimab in advanced cancers. A note on the overall study: Ivuxolimab was a fully human IgG2 agonistic monoclonal antibody targeting the costimulatory receptor OX40 (CD134). Intravenous ivuxolimab was administered to patients every 2 weeks at six dose levels: 0.01, 0.1, 0.3, 1.5, 3 and 10 mg/kg. Among the 52 dose-escalation patients, approximately 20 had hepatocellular carcinoma, around 15 melanoma, 9 renal cell carcinoma and 9 head and neck cancer. In the dose-escalation cohort, more than 80% of patients were male, and the mean age was 60 years with a range of roughly 20 to 80. Patients were allowed to have had prior anti-PD-1, anti-PD-L1 or anti-CTLA-4 therapy, and approximately 43% of the dose-escalation patients had previously received checkpoint inhibitors. Partial responses occurred in three dose-escalation patients, of whom one had hepatocellular carcinoma and two had cutaneous melanoma. The purpose of peripheral TCRbeta sequencing was to test whether ivuxolimab changed TCR sequence diversity and led to clonal T-cell expansion. The paper describes the monotherapy dose-escalation part (N of about 55 patients) of the phase I trial of ivuxolimab. General study outcomes and caveats: At doses of 0.1 to 3.0 mg/kg, clonal expansion of both CD4+ and CD8+ blood T cells was observed from baseline to week 6. Low levels of normalized T-cell clonal expansion were also shown by some nonresponding patients. On average, CD8+ T cells showed more expanded clones than CD4+ T cells after ivuxolimab. In the 0.1-3.0 mg/kg groups, partial responders were among the patients with the lowest normalized peripheral clonal expansion, particularly in CD8+ T cells. Which antigens the clonally expanded peripheral T cells were specific for was not determined.

Patients with a history of autoimmune disease or receiving systemic immunosuppression were excluded from the trial. In every dose cohort, peripheral blood was drawn for TCR sequencing at baseline, cycle 4 day 1, and cycle 7 day 1. The samples were drawn from a first-in-human, open-label, multicenter phase I dose-escalation trial of ivuxolimab. Adults with locally advanced or metastatic melanoma, renal cell, hepatocellular, or head and neck squamous cell carcinoma were enrolled in the trial. Before TCR sequencing, CD4+ T cells and CD8+ T cells from peripheral blood were sorted into separate populations. To sequence the TCRbeta CDR3 region, genomic DNA was isolated from the sorted cells. The immunoSEQ Assay was used to sequence the TCRbeta CDR3 regions. As stored in TCRdb, this immuneACCESS dataset retains in-frame rearrangements with V and J assigned. A fraction of the clones does not appear; measured against another copy, unresolved V genes explain less than half of the discrepancy, and the remainder lacks a known reason. This sample gives 30,000 to 35,000 clones in total; roughly 82% of them show up just once. The ten top clones hold 23% of the sample.

V has 2 bases trimmed and J has 7 bases trimmed; junction bases matching no gene number 8. The CDR3 runs 15 residues from the cysteine to the phenylalanine. The DNA shown is the 45-base CDR3, in frame from base 1. Based on the germline V gene, the CDR1 and CDR2 sequences are MDHEN and SYDVKM. The chain is made from TRBV28 and TRBJ2-1; 7 junctional bases match TRBD2. This clonotype was sampled from an adult with an advanced solid tumor such as melanoma, head and neck, liver or kidney cancer. Here the sequenced sample was CD4+ or CD8+ T cells sorted from blood, taken in a trial of the OX40 agonist ivuxolimab. The CDR3 has the sequence CASSLDAGAGNEQFF. The nucleotide sequence reads TGTGCCAGCAGTTTAGACGCGGGAGCGGGAAATGAGCAGTTCTTC.